One TCR beta chain is described in this entry. This CDR3 is also generated by other DNA sequences in the sample. Original analysis: Estimation of nucleated cell counts relied on the amplification of reference gene primers. Produced via immunoSEQ multiplex PCR; TCRdb's table is partial and in-frame only. V and J calls and clone size are given by that table; D and trimming were obtained from the DNA. The sample consists of some 130,000 clones, roughly 86% of them appearing once. This CDR3 spans 13 amino acids. Trimming cost V 2 bases and J 4 bases, with 8 bases left between them. Germline CDR1 and CDR2: MNHEY and SMNVEV (reference sequence). The data derive from a study of blood T cell repertoires in COVID-19. Background on the study: The United States, Italy and Spain supplied acute and convalescent COVID-19 samples. From T cells, B-cell-depleted T cells, or PBMCs came the material, which was cDNA or gDNA.

Material: peripheral blood. The receptor comes from a human donor in a cohort sampled during active COVID-19. The chain couples TRBV27 to TRBJ1-2, with TRBD1 as a possible D gene (5 bases). The DNA of the CDR3 is TGTGCCAGCAGTTTACAGGGTTCCTATGGCTACACCTTC. Amino acids: CASSLQGSYGYTF.